One T cell receptor beta chain is described in this entry. What it binds is unknown. Sequencing used immunoSEQ multiplex PCR; TCRdb keeps in-frame clones, though not all of them. The data show 66,000 or so clones, nearly 98% seen once. This entry belongs to a study of cytomegalovirus exposure and HLA in healthy donors. Study-wide results and limits: There were under 200 TCR beta chains listed as cytomegalovirus-associated. In vitro work confirmed that three CMV-associated chains recognize CMV antigens.

Trimming took off 5 bases at V and 5 bases at J, with 13 bases between the two ends. CDR3 length equals 13 residues. Germline V gene lookup returns CDR1 SGDLS and CDR2 YYNGEE. The donors were members of the validation cohort, which comprised more than 90 subjects and was separate from the first cohort of some 680 subjects. The sequence came from a woman under 30 in good health and CMV-seropositive. The chain recombines TRBV9 with TRBJ1-1; TRBD1 is a possible D gene (5 bases). Sequencing was done on a sample of PBMCs. The CDR3 sequence: CASSRWGGTEAFF. In DNA form, the CDR3 reads TGTGCCAGCAGTCGATGGGGGGGAACTGAAGCTTTCTTT.